The source of this T cell receptor (beta chain) is a study of blood T cell repertoires in COVID-19. Background on the study: The United States, Italy and Spain were the sources of the acute and convalescent COVID-19 samples. PBMCs, B-cell-depleted T cells, or T cells were the source of the cDNA or gDNA that made up the material.

Original processing methods: Estimates of nucleated cell counts were drawn from the amplification of reference gene primers. Produced via immunoSEQ multiplex PCR; TCRdb's table is partial and in-frame only. That table is the source of V, J and clone size, and D and trimming were worked out from the DNA. This table has more than 95,000 clones, roughly 85% appearing once. The germline V and J ends were trimmed by 0 bases and 5 bases, with 13 bases remaining between them. The CDR3 is 15 residues long. From germline, CDR1 is MNHEY and CDR2 SVGAGI. The rearrangement links TRBV6-5 to TRBJ2-5; D is possibly TRBD2 (5 bases). The sequenced material came from peripheral blood. The origin of this receptor is an older man with active or convalescent COVID-19. CDR3 sequence: CASSYSLAVRETQYF. CDR3 nucleotide sequence: TGTGCCAGCAGTTACTCTCTAGCCGTCCGGGAGACCCAGTACTTC.